This T cell receptor (beta chain) was identified in a study of blood T cell repertoires in COVID-19. The germline V gene has CDR1 MGHRA and CDR2 YSYEKL. CDR3 length equals 13 residues. After removal of 3 bases from V and 4 bases from J, the junction contained 2 bases not matched to a gene. Those who participated ranged in age from roughly 18 to 95 years and resided in about two dozen US areas. Per the original methods: Amplification of reference gene primers provided the estimated nucleated cell counts. Produced via immunoSEQ multiplex PCR; TCRdb's table is partial and in-frame only. Clone size and the V and J calls come from that table; the DNA yielded D and trimming. Seen here are about 140,000 clones, under 90% observed once, and the top ten hold 1.5% to 2%.

Input material: PBMCs or T cells enriched from blood (not recorded which). This clonotype originated in a woman between 18 and 29 years old who had been exposed to COVID-19. The V call is TRBV4-1, the J call TRBJ1-2; 7 positions match TRBD1. CDR3 protein: CASSHTGAYGYTF. The CDR3 DNA sequence: TGCGCCAGCAGCCACACAGGGGCCTATGGCTACACCTTC.